A selection of T cell receptor beta chains follows, all from one sample in a study of Ad26.COV2.S vaccination and SARS-CoV-2 variants. This table comes from immunoSEQ multiplex PCR, and its TCRdb copy is limited to in-frame clones, with some not included. The sample yields roughly 320,000 clones, around four fifths seen once. This specimen consisted of peripheral blood, obtained in a trial of Ad26.COV2.S vaccine versus placebo. These TCRs come from a person aged 18-65 years who received the Ad26.COV2.S COVID-19 vaccine or a placebo. CDR3s include the opening cysteine and the closing phenylalanine or tryptophan. The order of the fields is V gene, J gene, clone size, D gene, CDR3 length, CDR3 protein, CDR3 DNA. A D gene is named only where the DNA matches it firmly. Clone size is shown for a subset of rows, as once, few, many or a class of expanded clone.

>TRBV6-5|TRBJ2-7|-|-|10
CASNSYEQYF
TGTGCCAGCAACTCCTACGAGCAGTACTTC
>TRBV14|TRBJ2-7|-|-|14
CASSQVAGGYEQYF
TGTGCCAGCAGCCAAGTTGCAGGGGGGTACGAGCAGTACTTC
>TRBV3-1/TRBV3-2|TRBJ1-2|-|TRBD1|12
CASSPSTGGYTF
TGTGCCAGCAGCCCATCGACAGGGGGCTACACCTTC
>TRBV4-2|TRBJ1-3|few|-|16
CASSQVGQNSGNTIYF
TGTGCCAGCAGCCAAGTAGGTCAGAACTCTGGAAACACCATATATTTT
>TRBV28|TRBJ1-2|-|-|13
CASSRTGNYGYTF
TGTGCCAGCAGTAGGACTGGGAACTATGGCTACACCTTC
>TRBV13|TRBJ2-7|-|-|14
CASSFGRDSYEQYF
TGTGCCAGCAGCTTTGGCAGGGATAGTTACGAGCAGTACTTC
>TRBV24-1|TRBJ1-5|-|-|14
CATSDYTGDQPQHF
TGTGCCACCAGTGATTATACGGGGGATCAGCCCCAGCATTTT
>TRBV28|TRBJ1-1|-|-|12
CASREGGTEAFF
TGTGCCAGCAGGGAAGGGGGCACTGAAGCTTTCTTT
>TRBV15|TRBJ1-2|-|TRBD1|16
CATSLKTGQGGYGYTF
TGTGCCACCAGCTTAAAAACCGGACAGGGAGGCTATGGCTACACCTTC
>TRBV18|TRBJ1-3|-|-|15
CASSPPTGRGNTIYF
TGTGCCAGCTCACCACCAACAGGGAGGGGAAACACCATATATTTT
>TRBV9|TRBJ2-3|-|-|14
CASSAGLITDTQYF
TGTGCCAGCAGCGCCGGACTGATCACAGATACGCAGTATTTT
>TRBV5-1|TRBJ1-1|once|-|14
CASSLKGLDTEAFF
TGCGCCAGCAGCTTGAAAGGTCTCGACACTGAAGCTTTCTTT
>TRBV28|TRBJ1-1|-|-|15
CASSLAWGMNTEAFF
TGTGCCAGCTCCCTCGCGTGGGGGATGAACACTGAAGCTTTCTTT
>TRBV5-6|TRBJ1-2|-|-|13
CASSLGGGTGYTF
TGTGCCAGCAGCTTGGGGGGCGGGACTGGCTACACCTTC
>TRBV18|TRBJ1-5|-|-|14
CASSSSGSGQPQHF
TGTGCCAGCTCATCTTCAGGATCGGGGCAGCCCCAGCATTTT
>TRBV2|TRBJ2-7|-|-|14
CASSDNRAVGEQYF
TGTGCCAGCAGTGATAATAGGGCGGTTGGGGAGCAGTACTTC
>TRBV7-2|TRBJ2-7|-|TRBD2|15
CASSLLAGGPYEQYF
TGTGCCAGCAGCCTGCTAGCGGGGGGGCCCTACGAGCAGTACTTC
>TRBV30|TRBJ1-3|-|-|12
CAWKGTGNTIYF
TGTGCCTGGAAAGGGACTGGAAACACCATATATTTT
>TRBV10-3|TRBJ1-6|-|-|17
CAISEAGGGSGGSPLHF
TGTGCCATCAGTGAGGCCGGTGGGGGATCCGGAGGGTCACCCCTCCACTTT
>TRBV27|TRBJ2-7|-|TRBD2|18
CASSPGGTSGGPNYEQYF
TGTGCCAGCAGTCCGGGTGGGACTAGCGGGGGGCCGAACTACGAGCAGTACTTC
>TRBV18|TRBJ2-1|-|-|16
CASSRSTPRSYNEQFF
TGTGCCAGCTCCCGATCGACTCCCCGCTCCTACAATGAGCAGTTCTTC
>TRBV18|TRBJ2-7|few|-|12
CASSPTDYEQYF
TGTGCCAGCTCCCCAACAGATTACGAGCAGTACTTC
>TRBV5-1|TRBJ1-4|-|-|15
CASSSGQTTNEKLFF
TGCGCCAGCAGCTCCGGACAGACAACTAATGAAAAACTGTTTTTT
>TRBV5-1|TRBJ1-1|-|-|13
CASGDPEIAEAFF
TGCGCCAGCGGGGACCCCGAGATTGCTGAAGCTTTCTTT
>TRBV19|TRBJ1-5|-|-|15
CASSSRGYTDQPQHF
TGTGCCAGTAGTTCCCGGGGATACACTGATCAGCCCCAGCATTTT
>TRBV11-2|TRBJ2-7|-|TRBD1|17
CASSLDTLRGQVYEQYF
TGTGCCAGCAGCTTAGACACGTTGAGGGGGCAAGTCTACGAGCAGTACTTC
>TRBV24-1|TRBJ2-4|-|-|15
CATSDGGFGKNIQYF
TGTGCCACCAGTGATGGAGGATTCGGCAAAAACATTCAGTACTTC
>TRBV19|TRBJ1-5|-|TRBD1|16
CASSVSGQGVGQPQHF
TGTGCCAGTAGTGTTTCGGGACAGGGGGTTGGTCAGCCCCAGCATTTT
>TRBV2|TRBJ2-6|-|-|15
CASSDGSSGANVLTF
TGTGCCAGCAGTGATGGGAGCTCTGGGGCCAACGTCCTGACTTTC
>TRBV7-6|TRBJ1-6|-|-|17
CASSLEAGRAYNSPLHF
TGTGCCAGCAGCTTAGAGGCGGGCAGGGCCTATAATTCACCCCTCCACTTT
>TRBV7-9|TRBJ2-1|-|-|17
CASSLKTAGPSYNEQFF
TGTGCCAGCAGCTTAAAGACGGCGGGGCCCTCCTACAATGAGCAGTTCTTC
>TRBV30|TRBJ2-7|-|-|13
CAWSVGFSYEQYF
TGTGCCTGGAGTGTGGGATTTTCCTACGAGCAGTACTTC